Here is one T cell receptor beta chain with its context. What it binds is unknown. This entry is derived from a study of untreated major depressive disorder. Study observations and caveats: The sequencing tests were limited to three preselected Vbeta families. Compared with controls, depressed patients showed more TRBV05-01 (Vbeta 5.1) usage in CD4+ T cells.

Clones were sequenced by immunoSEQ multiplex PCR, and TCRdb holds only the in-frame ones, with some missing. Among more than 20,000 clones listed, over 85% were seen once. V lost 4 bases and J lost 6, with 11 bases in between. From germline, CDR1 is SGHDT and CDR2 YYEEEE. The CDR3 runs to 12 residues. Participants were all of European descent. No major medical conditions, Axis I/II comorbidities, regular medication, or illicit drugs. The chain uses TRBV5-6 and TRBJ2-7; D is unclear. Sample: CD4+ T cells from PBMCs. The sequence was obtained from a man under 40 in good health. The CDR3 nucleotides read TGTGCCAGCAGCCACACCTCAGGCGAGCAGTACTTC. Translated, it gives CASSHTSGEQYF.